This T cell receptor beta chain derives from a study of blood T cells in healthy people across ages. Note on this clonotype: The junction differs from germline at one of its ends, possibly a read error.

The CDR3 covers 13 residues. Germline CDR1 and CDR2: DFQATT and SNEGSKA (reference sequence). A J-beta primer mix and a sample-barcoded 5' primer were used in a second PCR of roughly 6 to 11 cycles. Each CDR3 protein gets one entry after TCRdb re-called the 5' RACE reads with MiXCR. The table lists roughly 2 million distinct CDR3 sequences, roughly 49% of them singletons. The TCR was taken from a woman aged 40 to 55 in good health. The chain carries TRBV20-1 and TRBJ2-3; 12 bases are shared with TRBD2. Sequences were obtained from blood. The CDR3 region is CNASGGAPDTQYF. CDR3 nucleotide sequence: TGCAATGCTAGCGGGGGGGCCCCAGATACGCAGTATTTT.